What follows describes a single T cell receptor (beta chain). What antigen it recognizes has not been identified. The junction departs from germline at one end; a sequencing error may be responsible. This sample was included in a study of tumor-infiltrating lymphocytes in primary liver carcinoma (dated by TCRdb to between 2016 and 2019). For the study in its entirety: Of the five patients (three men and two women, aged 30 to 69 years), four had hepatocellular carcinoma and one had combined HCC and intrahepatic cholangiocarcinoma. Each sample produced roughly 3.65 to 8 million productive TCRbeta reads, and read depth showed no significant difference between tissue types. Reproducibility between technical replicate repertoires was high, with correlation coefficients above 0.95 and mean shared-clone rates about 0.9. For each liver tumor, the study sampled five regions along with adjacent normal tissue and blood, and applied TCRbeta repertoire sequencing, expression microarrays and whole-exome sequencing. The 25 tumor region samples were profiled with Agilent mRNA microarrays so that TCRbeta repertoire diversity could be related to the local molecular phenotype. The five patients had tumors of stage T1-T3 N0M0, with maximum diameters ranging from roughly 4 to 11 cm. A total of about 35 specimens from 5 patients, comprising some 25 tumor regions, 5 adjacent noncancerous liver tissues and 5 peripheral blood samples, were covered by TCRbeta repertoire sequencing.

What the work shows at the level of the full study, not this receptor alone: With just a handful of patients in the study, the authors point out that the findings should be validated in a larger study. Only the TCR beta chain was sequenced, so true repertoire diversity is likely underestimated because unpaired alpha chains were not captured. Only about 8-25% of top clones were present in all five regions of a tumor, suggesting spatial heterogeneity of tumor-infiltrating T cells. A significantly larger repertoire fraction was made up by the top 250 clones in tumors than in blood (p = 0.039). Consistent with antigen-driven expansion, pairs of tumor regions showed higher repertoire overlap (mean approximately 35%) than either tumor-adjacent pairs (about 17%) or tumor-blood pairs (roughly 14%). Comparison of CD4+ and CD8+ T cell repertoires was precluded by the use of bulk unsorted samples.

Starting from approximately 500 ng total RNA, TCRbeta-specific cDNA was produced by reverse transcription with a constant-region primer and ProtoScript II reverse transcriptase. Construction of the TCRbeta libraries relied on three nested rounds of multiplex PCR, following a slightly modified ARM-PCR procedure. The first two PCR rounds used multiplex TRBV1-TRBV30 forward primers with a Cbeta reverse primer, each for roughly 11 cycles. Sample barcodes and Illumina adapters were added in a final 25-cycle PCR with Deep VentR polymerase. Before sequencing, amplicons between 200 and 500 bp were purified from gel using a QIAquick gel extraction kit. An Illumina HiSeq 2500 was used to sequence the TCRbeta amplicons with 250-bp paired-end reads. The authors' pipeline ran thus. Quality trimming of reads was performed with Trimmomatic v0.33, and paired reads were merged with FLASH v1.2.11 so that full CDR3 sequences could be recovered. MiGEC v1.2.1b assigned V, D and J germline segments to the rearranged TCRbeta sequences. Clonotype statistics, along with Shannon-Wiener diversity indices, were calculated using VDJtools v1.0.0. Except for diversity analysis, only the 250 most abundant clonotypes of each sample were used in subsequent analyses to reduce sampling bias. TCRdb reprocessed the public reads (quality trimming at Q25 with fastp, clone calling with MiXCR) and kept in-frame beta chains. Rows with a matching CDR3 protein are joined into one entry that keeps the most common DNA and genes. V and J calls and clone size were set by TCRdb, not the authors. This sample comprises under 90,000 distinct CDR3 sequences, approximately 72% of them detected only once. Less than 20% of the sample comes from the top ten.

CDR1 MNHEY and CDR2 SVGAGI were looked up in the germline V gene. The CDR3, cysteine through phenylalanine, is 14 amino acids long. Left in the record is the CDR3 DNA by itself, 42 bases read in frame from the first base. Without any cell sorting, total RNA and DNA were co-extracted from around 18-30 mg of bulk tissue using the AllPrep DNA/RNA mini kit. Roughly five patients with histopathologically diagnosed primary liver carcinoma underwent surgical resection in China between 2015 and 2016. Chronic HBV infection was present in the patients, and the patients were treatment-naive at sampling. Five spatially separated regions were sampled per tumor: superior, inferior, left-lateral and right-lateral poles, plus the tumor centre. Histology showed that every tumor sample contained more than 80% viable tumor cells. Fresh tumor and adjacent tissue pieces were bisected, with one half stored in RNAlater at -80 degrees C and the other half sent for histology.

The origin of this receptor is a man aged 35-49 years with primary liver carcinoma and hepatitis B virus infection. The V and J genes are TRBV6-5 and TRBJ2-5, with 9 central nucleotides matching TRBD2. The sequencing sample was made of liver tumor tissue from sampling region 1. Reading the label with the study, this specimen's cell subset or site is: tumor region T1, superior pole. The CDR3: CASCYGTSQETKYF. The sequence in DNA is TGTGCCAGCTGTTACGGGACTAGCCAAGAGACCAAGTACTTC.